This TCR beta chain was sequenced during a study of blood T cell repertoires in COVID-19. On the study more broadly: COVID-19 samples collected from the United States, Italy and Spain covered acute and convalescent phases.

Authors' processing steps: The assay estimated nucleated cells by amplifying reference gene primers. The assay was immunoSEQ multiplex PCR, and TCRdb's table has in-frame clones only and misses some. V, J and clone size were drawn from that table, and D and trimming were deduced from the DNA. The sample has under 300,000 clones; more than 85% are singletons. Participants were aged 18 to 89 years from about two dozen US areas. Among Cohort 3 donors, those recovered had two negative PCRs, clearance, or symptom resolution. The CDR3 consists of 15 residues. From germline, CDR1 is GTSNPN and CDR2 SVGIG (reference sequence). V was clipped by 1 base and J by 1 base, with 8 bases between them.

The TCR sequence derives from a man aged 35-49 years who had recovered from COVID-19. This rearrangement joins TRBV30 to TRBJ2-6, with D tentatively TRBD2 (6 bases). The sample was PBMCs or T cells enriched from blood (not recorded which). CDR3 sequence (DNA): TGTGCCTGGAGTGGGGGGGTTTCTGGGGCCAACGTCCTGACTTTC. As protein: CAWSGGVSGANVLTF.